This record looks at one TCR beta chain sequence and its context. Treatment denoted: randomized to nivolumab then ipilimumab (arm A) or the reverse (arm B). DNA-damaging chemotherapy had not been given to any patient beforehand. From thawed PBMCs, live CD3+CD8+ cells negative for CD19 and CD56 were sorted. Here immunoSEQ multiplex PCR was the method, and the copy in TCRdb shows in-frame clones only, minus some. This table has around 11,000 clones, around two thirds appearing once. The CDR3 is made up of 15 amino acids. The V gene's germline CDR1 is LGHNA and CDR2 YSLEER. V was trimmed by 0 bases and J by 1 base, leaving 6 bases between them. The source of the sample is a study of sequential checkpoint blockade in melanoma. Study-level information: First-line arms were nivolumab then ipilimumab, or the reverse, randomized 1:1.

Sequenced material: CD8+ T cells sorted from blood (inferred from file names), taken from a patient given nivolumab and ipilimumab in sequence. The TCR comes from a human donor with melanoma. This chain joins TRBV4-3 and TRBJ2-2; D might be TRBD1 (5 bases). The CDR3 reads CASSQDRVNTGELFF. The CDR3 DNA is TGCGCCAGCAGCCAAGACAGGGTGAACACCGGGGAGCTGTTTTTT.